Presented here are 11 T cell receptor beta chains from one specimen sequenced in a study of blood T cell repertoires in COVID-19. Sequenced by immunoSEQ multiplex PCR; TCRdb stores in-frame clones only, minus some. The data show 120,000 or so clones, 76% seen once. The sample consisted of peripheral blood. The source of these receptors is a woman of 80 years or more with acute or convalescent COVID-19.

V gene TRBV13 combines with J gene TRBJ2-1; D perhaps matches TRBD1 (6 bases). V gave up 2 bases and J gave up 7 bases, with 9 bases separating them. This CDR3 comprises 13 residues. From germline, CDR1 is PRHDT and CDR2 FYEKMQ (reference sequence). CDR3 in DNA: TGTGCCAGCAGCTTATTAGGACAGAATGAGCAGTTCTTC. Translated: CASSLLGQNEQFF.

J is TRBJ1-5 and V is TRBV4-2; 10 bases are shared with TRBD1. The CDR3 is 17 amino acids. V was clipped by 2 bases and J by 6 bases; unmatched bases: 10. Germline assignment: CDR1 LGHNA and CDR2 YNFKEQ. This CDR3 is CASSQTPWGQGFQPQHF. CDR3 nucleotide sequence: TGTGCCAGCAGCCAAACCCCGTGGGGACAGGGGTTTCAGCCCCAGCATTTT.

The chain uses TRBV11-2 and TRBJ1-3; 8 nucleotides match TRBD1. The length of the CDR3 is 17 residues. J gave up 3 bases and V 4 bases, and 11 bases lay outside the gene matches. CDR1 and CDR2 from the germline V gene are SGHAT and FQNNGV. Here the CDR3 DNA reads TGTGCCAGCAGCTCTCGTGGACAGGGTAGTCTTGGAAACACCATATATTTT. Its translation: CASSSRGQGSLGNTIYF.

This CDR3 is CASSRTSGEETQYF. CDR3 nucleotide sequence: TGCGCCAGCAGCCGGACTAGCGGGGAAGAGACCCAGTACTTC. The V gene is TRBV4-3, the J gene TRBJ2-5, with 12 bases aligning to TRBD2. CDR1 is LGHNA and CDR2 is YSLEER in the germline V gene. CDR3 length: 14 residues. V lost 4 bases and J lost 3; bases outside the gene matches: 0.

The chain combines TRBV19 with TRBJ1-1; 10 nucleotides agree with TRBD1. From germline, CDR1 is LNHDA and CDR2 SQIVND (reference sequence). The CDR3 has 17 amino acids. V dropped 6 bases and J dropped 1; count of bases not matched to a gene: 11. CDR3 residues: CASSVGQGVSTNTEAFF. CDR3 nucleotide sequence: TGTGCCAGTAGCGTTGGACAGGGGGTGAGTACGAACACTGAAGCTTTCTTT.

This clone was seen a few times. This rearrangement joins TRBV6-4 to TRBJ2-3; D possibly corresponds to TRBD2 (6 bases). CDR1 is MRHNA, CDR2 SNTAGT, per germline. This CDR3 comprises 16 residues. Trimming shortened V by 8 bases and J by 1 base, and 19 bases separated the two germline ends. The CDR3 DNA reads TGTGCCAGCGCCCGGGACTCCACGGGAGGCACAGATACGCAGTATTTT. Translating gives CASARDSTGGTDTQYF.

The genes are TRBV7-9 and TRBJ2-5; 9 bases map to TRBD1. V shed 3 bases, J shed 2 bases, and the junction held 13 bases outside the gene matches. This CDR3 is 18 amino acids long. Germline V CDR1 and CDR2: SEHNR, FQNEAQ (reference sequence). DNA of the CDR3: TGTGCCAGCAGCTTCCGGACAGGGGAGAGGTCTGGGCAAGAGACCCAGTACTTC. Protein: CASSFRTGERSGQETQYF.

CDR3 in amino acids: CAWGTSGNEQFF. In nucleotides, the CDR3 is TGTGCCTGGGGGACTAGCGGGAATGAGCAGTTCTTC. The genes are TRBV30 and TRBJ2-1, with 12 bases identical to TRBD2. This CDR3 is 12 amino acids long. The germline V gene encodes CDR1 GTSNPN and CDR2 SVGIG (reference sequence). V shed 5 bases and J 7 bases; nucleotides not matched to a gene: 0.

This sequence joins TRBV9 and TRBJ2-3; possibly TRBD2 for D (7 bases). Trimming removed 0 bases at V and 5 bases at J, with 16 bases between. The CDR3 length is 16 residues. Germline CDR1 and CDR2: SGDLS and YYNGEE. CDR3 sequence: CASSVGPGASGDTQYF. The CDR3 nucleotides are TGTGCCAGCAGCGTAGGCCCGGGGGCTAGCGGAGATACGCAGTATTTT.

This clone appeared a few times. The chain is built from TRBV19 and TRBJ2-1, with TRBD2 matching over 13 bases. The germline CDR1 and CDR2 sequences are LNHDA and SQIVND (reference sequence). The length of the CDR3 is 18 residues. V lost 1 base and J lost 4; bases outside the gene matches: 7. CDR3 in DNA: TGTGCCAGTAGTATAGTCACGGGACTAGCGGGGCCGTACAATGAGCAGTTCTTC. Protein: CASSIVTGLAGPYNEQFF.

The chain employs TRBV7-9 and TRBJ2-1, with 11 positions matching TRBD2. The CDR3 consists of 16 residues. Germline loops: CDR1 SEHNR, CDR2 FQNEAQ (reference sequence). After removal of 5 bases from V and 10 bases from J, the junction contained 13 bases not matched to a gene. The CDR3 here is CASSQWSLAGGNEQFF. The CDR3 bases are TGTGCCAGCAGCCAGTGGTCCCTAGCGGGAGGTAACGAGCAGTTCTTC.